Below are 21 T cell receptor beta chains sequenced from a single sample in a study of blood T cell repertoires in COVID-19. The data were produced by immunoSEQ multiplex PCR, yet TCRdb's version contains in-frame clones alone and is incomplete. The data contain 270,000 or so clones, under 90% of them singletons. Input material: peripheral blood. The receptors here all came from a woman younger than 45 with COVID-19, enrolled during active disease.

The genes are TRBV5-6 and TRBJ1-2, with D maybe TRBD1 (6 bases). Trimming cost V 3 bases and J 4 bases, with 13 bases left between them. Germline CDR1 and CDR2: SGHDT and YYEEEE. This CDR3 is 14 amino acids long. The CDR3 sequence is CASSSNRVAYGYTF. DNA of the CDR3: TGTGCCAGCAGCTCCAACAGGGTTGCCTATGGCTACACCTTC.

The chain uses TRBV10-2 and TRBJ1-4; no clear D gene. The CDR3 has 13 residues. Trimming cost V 6 bases and J 6 bases, with 11 bases left between them. The germline V gene has CDR1 WSHSY and CDR2 SAAADI. The CDR3 sequence is CASSETRDEKLFF. The CDR3, as DNA: TGCGCCAGCAGCGAGACCCGAGATGAAAAACTGTTTTTT.

As regards this clone: At the DNA level, this CDR3 is encoded by other sequences in the same sample as well. The gene calls are TRBV6-5 and TRBJ1-3, with TRBD1 identical over 7 bases. V lost 6 bases to trimming and J lost 4 bases; unmatched junction nucleotides: 6. CDR1 and CDR2 (germline): MNHEY, SVGAGI. The CDR3 spans 14 residues. CDR3 nucleotide sequence: TGTGCCAGCAGCTACAGGGGCCCCGGAAACACCATATATTTT. This encodes CASSYRGPGNTIYF.

The chain recombines TRBV7-8 with TRBJ1-6; 11 nucleotides agree with TRBD1. The CDR3 covers 15 residues. With 5 bases clipped from V and 7 bases from J, the junction kept 4 bases outside the gene matches. Germline V gene sequence: CDR1 SGHVS, CDR2 FQNEAQ. CDR3 coding DNA: TGTGCCAGCAGCCCAGGACAGGGGGCGAATTCACCCCTCCACTTT. It specifies CASSPGQGANSPLHF.

This clone occurred once. This chain joins TRBV19 and TRBJ2-1, with TRBD1 identical over 7 bases. V lost 3 bases to trimming and J lost 7 bases; unmatched junction nucleotides: 12. This CDR3 comprises 16 residues. Germline V gene data show CDR1 as LNHDA and CDR2 as SQIVND (reference sequence). The DNA for the CDR3 is TGTGCCAGTAGTATCAGTTGGGCAGGGGGATGGAATGAGCAGTTCTTC. As protein: CASSISWAGGWNEQFF.

The chain has TRBV5-1 and TRBJ1-5, with no clear D. Trimming removed 0 bases from V and 6 bases from J, with 10 bases in between. Germline V CDR1 and CDR2: SGHRS, YFSETQ. The CDR3 length is 14 residues. The CDR3, as DNA: TGCGCCAGCAGCTTGGTCCCCGAAGCTCAGCCCCAGCATTTT. This encodes CASSLVPEAQPQHF.

The chain is built from TRBV6-5 and TRBJ1-6, with 8 bases matching TRBD1. Per germline, CDR1 MNHEY and CDR2 SVGAGI. The junction had 5 bases not matched to a gene; V was cut back by 8 bases and J by 5 bases. The length of the CDR3 is 14 residues. The CDR3 protein is CASRFRGHNSPLHF. The CDR3 DNA follows: TGTGCCAGCCGCTTCAGGGGGCATAATTCACCCCTCCACTTT.

The rearrangement joins TRBV29-1 to TRBJ1-1, with a possible D match to TRBD1 (6 bases). Germline CDR1 and CDR2: SQVTM and ANQGSEA. The CDR3 sequence is 16 residues long. Trimming removed 6 bases from V and 0 bases from J, with 20 bases in between. For the CDR3, the DNA is TGCAGCGTAAAGGGACAAGAGGGGCGACTGAACACTGAAGCTTTCTTT. Its translation is CSVKGQEGRLNTEAFF.

The chain combines TRBV15 with TRBJ2-7; 8 nucleotides align to TRBD1. CDR1 LNHNV and CDR2 YYDKDF come from the germline V gene (reference sequence). The CDR3 length is 14 residues. V dropped 3 bases and J dropped 3; count of bases not matched to a gene: 4. The CDR3 region has the DNA TGTGCCACCAGCAGCCAGACAGGGGACTACGAGCAGTACTTC. This gives the protein CATSSQTGDYEQYF.

A few counts support this clone. The chain recombines TRBV4-1 with TRBJ2-1; 11 bases agree with TRBD1. The CDR3 extends over 16 amino acids. Germline loops: CDR1 MGHRA, CDR2 YSYEKL. Trimming cost V 0 bases and J 11 bases; bases outside gene matches: 9. The CDR3 region has the DNA TGCGCCAGCAGCCAAGATCAAGGGACAGGGGGAATTCAGCAGTTCTTC. Residues: CASSQDQGTGGIQQFF.

The chain employs TRBV6-1 and TRBJ1-2, with 10 bases that match TRBD1. Germline lookup yields CDR1 MNHNS and CDR2 SASEGT. The CDR3 sequence is 15 residues long. V was pared by 1 base and J by 4 bases, with 3 bases of the junction left unmatched. CDR3 DNA: TGTGCCAGCAGTGAAGGACGACAGGGGGCCTATGGCTACACCTTC. Translated: CASSEGRQGAYGYTF.

The CDR3 DNA sequence: TGTGCCACCAGCCCCTTCAGGGGGGCCCTGAATGAGCAGTTCTTC. Translation: CATSPFRGALNEQFF. V gene TRBV27 combines with J gene TRBJ2-1, with D perhaps matching TRBD1 (7 bases). Germline V lookup: CDR1 MNHEY, CDR2 SMNVEV (reference sequence). V gave up 10 bases and J gave up 7 bases, with 23 bases separating them. CDR3 length: 15 residues.

The chain couples TRBV4-1 to TRBJ2-5; tentatively, D is TRBD2 (5 bases). This CDR3 comprises 15 residues. In germline, CDR1 is MGHRA, CDR2 YSYEKL. The V end was cut by 2 bases, the J end by 2 bases, with 12 bases between. The CDR3 sequence is CASSQIARGQETQYF. In DNA, the CDR3 is TGCGCCAGCAGCCAAATTGCCCGGGGACAAGAGACCCAGTACTTC.

The sample holds one count of this clone. The chain uses TRBV3-1 (or the pseudogene TRBV3-2) and TRBJ2-2; tentative D call: TRBD2 (6 bases). The CDR3 has 16 residues. Germline CDR1 LGHDT, CDR2 YNNKEL (reference sequence). V lost 3 bases and J lost 2, with 13 bases in between. CDR3 coding DNA: TGTGCCAGCAGCCATGGACTATCCTCTAACACCGGGGAGCTGTTTTTT. Translation: CASSHGLSSNTGELFF.

The chain is built from TRBV15 and TRBJ2-1; possibly TRBD1 for D (5 bases). Trimming cost V 0 bases and J 12 bases, with 12 bases left between them. There are 13 residues in the CDR3. The germline CDR1 and CDR2 sequences are LNHNV and YYDKDF (reference sequence). The CDR3 bases are TGTGCCACCAGCAGAGAAAGGAAAAGGGGGCAGTTCTTC. Its translation is CATSRERKRGQFF.

The chain employs TRBV3-1 (or the pseudogene TRBV3-2) and TRBJ2-3; a possible D gene is TRBD2 (6 bases). This CDR3 spans 15 amino acids. Germline V gene sequence: CDR1 LGHDT, CDR2 YNNKEL (reference sequence). Trimming shortened V by 1 base and J by 0 bases, and 8 bases separated the two germline ends. The CDR3 region is CASSQVGTSTDTQYF. The DNA of the CDR3 is TGTGCCAGCAGCCAAGTCGGGACTAGCACAGATACGCAGTATTTT.

The rearrangement links TRBV7-9 to TRBJ2-5; tentative D call: TRBD1 (5 bases). The CDR3 loop spans 14 amino acids. The germline V gene encodes CDR1 SEHNR and CDR2 FQNEAQ (reference sequence). Trimming removed 4 bases from V and 5 bases from J, with 14 bases in between. CDR3 in amino acids: CASSSPSGPETQYF. CDR3 in DNA: TGTGCCAGCAGCTCCCCGTCAGGGCCGGAGACCCAGTACTTC.

V gene TRBV3-1 (or the pseudogene TRBV3-2) combines with J gene TRBJ1-2; D possibly corresponds to TRBD1 (5 bases). Germline V lookup: CDR1 LGHDT, CDR2 YNNKEL (reference sequence). V shed 3 bases and J shed 0 bases, with 8 bases lying between them. The CDR3 runs 14 residues. The CDR3 bases are TGTGCCAGCAGCCATGGGGCTACTAACTATGGCTACACCTTC. Its protein is CASSHGATNYGYTF.

This clone showed up just a few times. The gene calls are TRBV5-4 and TRBJ1-2; TRBD1 agrees at 7 bases. The CDR3 consists of 14 residues. Germline values: CDR1 SGHNT, CDR2 YYREEE (reference sequence). V lost 3 bases to trimming and J lost 7 bases; unmatched junction nucleotides: 9. The CDR3 spells CASSYIAGGTGYTF. The CDR3 DNA sequence: TGTGCCAGCAGCTATATAGCAGGGGGTACTGGCTACACCTTC.

The genes are TRBV19 and TRBJ1-1; D is undetermined. The CDR3 length is 13 residues. V was trimmed by 8 bases and J by 3 bases, leaving 13 bases between them. Germline V lookup: CDR1 LNHDA, CDR2 SQIVND (reference sequence). In DNA, the CDR3 is TGTGCCAGTGCTTCCGGAGGTTACACTGAAGCTTTCTTT. Translating gives CASASGGYTEAFF.

The gene calls are TRBV2 and TRBJ1-1, with D hard to call. Germline CDR1 is SNHLY and CDR2 is FYNNEI. The CDR3 loop spans 17 amino acids. Trimming took 6 bases from V and 0 from J, leaving 20 bases between them. The chain's CDR3 is CASSGRGGLLMNTEAFF. DNA of the CDR3: TGTGCCAGCAGCGGACGTGGAGGGTTATTAATGAACACTGAAGCTTTCTTT.